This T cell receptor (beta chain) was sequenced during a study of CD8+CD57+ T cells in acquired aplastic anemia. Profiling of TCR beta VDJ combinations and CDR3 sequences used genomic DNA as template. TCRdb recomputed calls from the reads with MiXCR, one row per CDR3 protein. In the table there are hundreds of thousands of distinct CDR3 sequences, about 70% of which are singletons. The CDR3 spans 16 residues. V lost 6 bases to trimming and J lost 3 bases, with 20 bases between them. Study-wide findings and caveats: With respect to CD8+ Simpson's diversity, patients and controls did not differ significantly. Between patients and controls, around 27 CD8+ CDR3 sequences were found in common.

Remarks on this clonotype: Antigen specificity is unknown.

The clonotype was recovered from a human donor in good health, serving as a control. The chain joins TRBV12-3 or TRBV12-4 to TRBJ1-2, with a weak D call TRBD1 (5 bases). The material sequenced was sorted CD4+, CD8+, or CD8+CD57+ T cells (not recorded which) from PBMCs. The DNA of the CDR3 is TGTGCCAGCAGCAAACATCGAAGGGTGGGGGACTATGGCTACACCTTC. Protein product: CASSKHRRVGDYGYTF.